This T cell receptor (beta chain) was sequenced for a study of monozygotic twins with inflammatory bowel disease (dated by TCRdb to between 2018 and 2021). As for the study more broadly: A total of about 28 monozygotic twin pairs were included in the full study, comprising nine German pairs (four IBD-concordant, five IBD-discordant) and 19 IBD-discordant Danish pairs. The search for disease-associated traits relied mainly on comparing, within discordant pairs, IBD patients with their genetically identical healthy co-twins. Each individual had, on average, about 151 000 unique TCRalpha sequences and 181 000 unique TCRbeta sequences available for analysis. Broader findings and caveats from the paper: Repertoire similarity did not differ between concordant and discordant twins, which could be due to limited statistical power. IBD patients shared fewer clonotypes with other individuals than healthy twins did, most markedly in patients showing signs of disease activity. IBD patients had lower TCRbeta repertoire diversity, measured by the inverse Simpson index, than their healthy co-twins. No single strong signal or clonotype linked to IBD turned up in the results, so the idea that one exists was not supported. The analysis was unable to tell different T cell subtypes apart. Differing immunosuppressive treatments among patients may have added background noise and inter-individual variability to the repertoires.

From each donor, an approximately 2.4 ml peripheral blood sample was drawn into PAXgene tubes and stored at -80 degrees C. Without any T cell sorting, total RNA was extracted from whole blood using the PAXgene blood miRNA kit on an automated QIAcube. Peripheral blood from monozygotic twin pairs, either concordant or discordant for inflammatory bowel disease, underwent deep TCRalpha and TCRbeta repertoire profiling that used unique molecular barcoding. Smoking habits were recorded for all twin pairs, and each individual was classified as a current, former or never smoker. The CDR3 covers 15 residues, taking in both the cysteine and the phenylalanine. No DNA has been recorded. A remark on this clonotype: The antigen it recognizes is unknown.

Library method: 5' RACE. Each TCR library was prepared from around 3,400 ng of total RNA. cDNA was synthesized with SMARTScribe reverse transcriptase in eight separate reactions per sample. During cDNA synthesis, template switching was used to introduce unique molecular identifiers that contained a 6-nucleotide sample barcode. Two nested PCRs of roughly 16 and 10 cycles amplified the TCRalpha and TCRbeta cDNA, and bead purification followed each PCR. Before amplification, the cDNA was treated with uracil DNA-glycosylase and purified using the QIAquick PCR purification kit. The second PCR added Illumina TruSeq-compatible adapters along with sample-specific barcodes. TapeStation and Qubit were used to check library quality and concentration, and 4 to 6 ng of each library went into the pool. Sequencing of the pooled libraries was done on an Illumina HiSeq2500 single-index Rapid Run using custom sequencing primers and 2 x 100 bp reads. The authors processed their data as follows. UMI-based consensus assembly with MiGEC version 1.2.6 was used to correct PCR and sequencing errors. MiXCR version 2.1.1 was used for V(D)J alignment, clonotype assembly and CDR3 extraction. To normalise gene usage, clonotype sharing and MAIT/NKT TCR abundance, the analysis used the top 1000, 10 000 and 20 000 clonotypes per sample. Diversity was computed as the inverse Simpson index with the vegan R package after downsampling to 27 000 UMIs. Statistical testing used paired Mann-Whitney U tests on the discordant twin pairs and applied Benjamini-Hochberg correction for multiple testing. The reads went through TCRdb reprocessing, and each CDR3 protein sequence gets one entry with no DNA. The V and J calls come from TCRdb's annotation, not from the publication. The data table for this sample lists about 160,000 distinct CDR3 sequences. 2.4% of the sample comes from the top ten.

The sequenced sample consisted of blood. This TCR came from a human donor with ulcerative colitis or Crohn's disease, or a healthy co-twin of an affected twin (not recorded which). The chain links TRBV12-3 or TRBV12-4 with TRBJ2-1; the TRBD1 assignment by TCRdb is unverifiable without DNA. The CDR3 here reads CASSEQGATGGEQFF.